This TCR beta chain was sequenced for a study of CD8+CD57+ T cells in acquired aplastic anemia. Study in general: When averaged, DNA from sorted CD4+ and CD8+ cells came to 3 to 4 ug. As sequenced from healthy donors, CD4+ cells averaged approximately 11 million reads.

About this clonotype: The antigen remains unidentified.

It was genomic DNA that served as the template for profiling TCR beta VDJ and CDR3. TCRdb reprocessed the reads with MiXCR, giving one entry per CDR3 protein. In the table there are 40,000 to 50,000 distinct CDR3 sequences, about three quarters of which are singletons. V was pared by 6 bases and J by 4 bases, with 18 bases between. Looked up from germline, CDR1 is LNHDA and CDR2 is SQIVND (reference sequence). CDR3 size: 15 residues. Study results and limitations: Patients and controls had in common 25 to 30 CD8+ CDR3 sequences. Controls did not differ significantly from patients in CD8+ Simpson's diversity.

The sequencing input was sorted CD4+, CD8+, or CD8+CD57+ T cells (not recorded which) from PBMCs. The clonotype comes from a human donor in good health, serving as a control. The chain has TRBV19 and TRBJ1-2, with D perhaps TRBD1 (5 bases). The CDR3 region is CASRGLIGPSYGYTF. The CDR3 DNA follows: TGTGCCAGTAGGGGGCTTATCGGGCCCTCCTATGGCTACACCTTC.